Below, one TCR beta chain is given with its context. This specimen comes from a study of shared T cell receptors in the human thymus. This table comes from immunoSEQ multiplex PCR, and its TCRdb copy is limited to in-frame clones, with some not included. The sample lists some 640,000 clones; about 89% were seen once. This CDR3 has 17 amino acids. Germline V lookup: CDR1 MDHEN, CDR2 SYDVKM. The V gene lost 3 bases and the J gene lost 1 base, with 16 bases spanning the gap. In addition, the sample was reused for a study of human thymus T cells.

Sequences were obtained from thymocytes. The sequence was obtained from a boy in the first two years of life with a congenital heart defect. The rearrangement joins TRBV28 to TRBJ1-5, with TRBD1 as a possible D gene (5 bases). The CDR3 region is CASSLRTRVWSNQPQHF. CDR3 nucleotides: TGTGCCAGCAGTTTGCGGACACGCGTTTGGAGCAATCAGCCCCAGCATTTT.